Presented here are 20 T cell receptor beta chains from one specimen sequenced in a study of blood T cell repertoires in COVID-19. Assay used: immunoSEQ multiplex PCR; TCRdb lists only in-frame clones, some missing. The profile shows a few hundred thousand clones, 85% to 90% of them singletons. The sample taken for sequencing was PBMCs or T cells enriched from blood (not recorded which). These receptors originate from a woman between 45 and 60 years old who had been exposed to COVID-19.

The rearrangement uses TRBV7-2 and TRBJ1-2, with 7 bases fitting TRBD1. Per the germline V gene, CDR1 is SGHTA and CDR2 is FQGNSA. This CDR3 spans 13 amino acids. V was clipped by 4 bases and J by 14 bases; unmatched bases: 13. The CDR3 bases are TGTGCCAGCAGCTCCGATAGACAGGGAACGCGGACCTTC. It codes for CASSSDRQGTRTF.

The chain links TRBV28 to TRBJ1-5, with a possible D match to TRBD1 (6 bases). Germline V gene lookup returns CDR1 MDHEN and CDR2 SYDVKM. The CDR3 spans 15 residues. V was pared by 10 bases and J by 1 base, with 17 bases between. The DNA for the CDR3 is TGTGCCACCGGAAAGACAGGCACGAGCAATCAGCCCCAGCATTTT. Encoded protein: CATGKTGTSNQPQHF.

CDR3 bases: TGCGCCAGCAGCCAAGATGCCCCCCCGACTAGCGGGGGGACCTACGAGCAGTACTTC. Translating it yields CASSQDAPPTSGGTYEQYF. The V gene is TRBV4-1, the J gene TRBJ2-7; TRBD2 agrees at 13 bases. The CDR3 loop spans 19 amino acids. Germline CDR1 reads MGHRA; CDR2 reads YSYEKL. V gave up 0 bases and J gave up 2 bases; unmatched junction bases: 10.

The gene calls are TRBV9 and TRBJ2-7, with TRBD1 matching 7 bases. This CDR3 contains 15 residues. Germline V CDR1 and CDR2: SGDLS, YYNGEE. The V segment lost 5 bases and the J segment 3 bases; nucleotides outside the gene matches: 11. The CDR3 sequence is CASSDGTDLNYEQYF. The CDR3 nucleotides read TGTGCCAGCAGTGATGGGACAGACCTGAACTACGAGCAGTACTTC. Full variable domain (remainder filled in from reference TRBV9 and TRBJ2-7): DSGVTQTPKHLITATGQRVTLRCSPRSGDLSVYWYQQSLDQGLQFLIQYYNGEERAKGNILERFSAQQFPDLHSELNLSSLELGDSALYFCASSDGTDLNYEQYFGPGTRLTVT.

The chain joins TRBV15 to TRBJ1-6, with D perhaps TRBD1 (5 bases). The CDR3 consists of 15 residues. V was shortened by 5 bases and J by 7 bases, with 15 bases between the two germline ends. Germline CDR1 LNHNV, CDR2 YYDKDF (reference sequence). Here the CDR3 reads CATSPDNYLNSPLHF. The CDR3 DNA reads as TGTGCCACCAGCCCGGACAACTACCTAAATTCACCCCTCCACTTT.

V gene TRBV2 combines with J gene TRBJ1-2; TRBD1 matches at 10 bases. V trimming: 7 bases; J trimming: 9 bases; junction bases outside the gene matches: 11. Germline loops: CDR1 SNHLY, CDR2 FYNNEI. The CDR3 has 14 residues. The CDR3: CASNTGTGAKSYTF. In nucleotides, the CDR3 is TGTGCCAGCAATACCGGGACAGGGGCTAAGAGCTACACCTTC.

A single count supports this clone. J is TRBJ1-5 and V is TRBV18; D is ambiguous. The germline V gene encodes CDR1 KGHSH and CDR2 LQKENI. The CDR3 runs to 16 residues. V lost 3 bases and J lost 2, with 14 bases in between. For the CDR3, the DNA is TGTGCCAGCTCACCTTCGGGAGCGACGGGCAATCAGCCCCAGCATTTT. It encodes CASSPSGATGNQPQHF.

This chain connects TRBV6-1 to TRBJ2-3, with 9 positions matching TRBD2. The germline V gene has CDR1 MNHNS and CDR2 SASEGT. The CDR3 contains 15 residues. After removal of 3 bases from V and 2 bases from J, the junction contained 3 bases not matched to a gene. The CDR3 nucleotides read TGTGCCAGCAGTGAGTTAGCGGGGGTCACAGATACGCAGTATTTT. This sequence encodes CASSELAGVTDTQYF.

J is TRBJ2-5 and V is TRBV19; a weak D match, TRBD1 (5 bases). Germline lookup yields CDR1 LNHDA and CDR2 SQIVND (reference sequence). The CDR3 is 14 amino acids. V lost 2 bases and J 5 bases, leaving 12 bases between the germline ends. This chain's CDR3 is CASSIQDTGETQYF. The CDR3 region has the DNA TGTGCCAGTAGTATACAGGACACCGGGGAGACCCAGTACTTC.

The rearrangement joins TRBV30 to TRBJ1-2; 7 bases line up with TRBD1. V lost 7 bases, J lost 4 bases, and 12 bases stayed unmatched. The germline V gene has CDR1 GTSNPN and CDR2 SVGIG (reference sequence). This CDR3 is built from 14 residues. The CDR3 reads CASGTEFNFYGYTF. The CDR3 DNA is TGTGCCTCCGGGACAGAGTTTAATTTCTATGGCTACACCTTC.

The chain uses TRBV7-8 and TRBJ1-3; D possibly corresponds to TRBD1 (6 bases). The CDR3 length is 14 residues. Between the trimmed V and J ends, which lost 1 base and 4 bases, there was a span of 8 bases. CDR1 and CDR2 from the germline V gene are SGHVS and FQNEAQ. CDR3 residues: CASSLGGGGNTIYF. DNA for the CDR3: TGTGCCAGCAGCTTAGGCGGGGGCGGAAACACCATATATTTT.

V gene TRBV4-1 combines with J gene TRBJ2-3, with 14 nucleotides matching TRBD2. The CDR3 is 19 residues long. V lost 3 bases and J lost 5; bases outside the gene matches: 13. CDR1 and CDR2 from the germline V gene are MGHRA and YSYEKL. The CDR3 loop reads CASSHAGTSGGGRGDTQYF. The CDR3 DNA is TGCGCCAGCAGCCATGCTGGGACTAGCGGGGGCGGCCGTGGAGATACGCAGTATTTT.

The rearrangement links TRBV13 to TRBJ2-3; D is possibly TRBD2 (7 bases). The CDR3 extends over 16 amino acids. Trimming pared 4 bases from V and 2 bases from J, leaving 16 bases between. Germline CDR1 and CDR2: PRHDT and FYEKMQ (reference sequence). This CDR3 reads CASSSRGGGDTDTQYF. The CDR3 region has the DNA TGTGCCAGCAGCTCAAGGGGGGGCGGGGACACAGATACGCAGTATTTT.

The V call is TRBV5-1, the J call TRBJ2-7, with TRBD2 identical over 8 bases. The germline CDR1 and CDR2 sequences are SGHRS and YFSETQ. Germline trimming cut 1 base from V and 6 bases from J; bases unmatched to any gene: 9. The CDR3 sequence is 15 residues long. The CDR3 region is CASSLLPAAGGEQYF. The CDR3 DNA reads TGCGCCAGCAGCTTGCTTCCTGCCGCGGGGGGCGAGCAGTACTTC.

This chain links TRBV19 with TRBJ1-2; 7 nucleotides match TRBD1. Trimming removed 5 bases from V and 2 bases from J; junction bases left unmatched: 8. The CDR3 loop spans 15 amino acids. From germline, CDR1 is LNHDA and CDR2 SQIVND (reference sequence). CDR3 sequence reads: CASSETGTANYGYTF. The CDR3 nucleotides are TGTGCCAGTAGTGAGACCGGGACAGCCAACTATGGCTACACCTTC.

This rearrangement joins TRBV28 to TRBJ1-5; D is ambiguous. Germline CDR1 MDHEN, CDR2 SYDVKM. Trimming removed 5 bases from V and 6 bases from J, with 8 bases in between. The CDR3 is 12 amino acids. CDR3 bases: TGTGCCAGCAGTCAGACGGGTCAGCCCCAGCATTTT. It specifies CASSQTGQPQHF.

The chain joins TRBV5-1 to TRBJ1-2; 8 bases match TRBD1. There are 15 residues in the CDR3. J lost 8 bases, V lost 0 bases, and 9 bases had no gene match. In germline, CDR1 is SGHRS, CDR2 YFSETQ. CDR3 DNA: TGCGCCAGCAGCTTGGGAGGCGACAGGGGAGGAGGCTACACCTTC. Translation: CASSLGGDRGGGYTF.

In DNA, the CDR3 is TGCGCCAGCAGCCAGACAGGGGGAACAGATACGCAGTATTTT. Its translation: CASSQTGGTDTQYF. The J gene is TRBJ2-3, the V gene TRBV5-1, with 9 bases aligning to TRBD1. In germline, CDR1 is SGHRS, CDR2 YFSETQ. The V segment lost 4 bases and the J segment 3 bases; nucleotides outside the gene matches: 3. This CDR3 has 14 residues.

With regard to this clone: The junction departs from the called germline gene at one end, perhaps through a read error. The CDR3 DNA follows: TGTGCCAGCAGTTTATTAGGGGCCGACAGGGAGGTTTTT. It specifies CASSLLGADREVF. The gene calls are TRBV28 and TRBJ1-1; TRBD1 matches 7 bases. Germline V gene data show CDR1 as MDHEN and CDR2 as SYDVKM. The CDR3 runs to 13 residues.

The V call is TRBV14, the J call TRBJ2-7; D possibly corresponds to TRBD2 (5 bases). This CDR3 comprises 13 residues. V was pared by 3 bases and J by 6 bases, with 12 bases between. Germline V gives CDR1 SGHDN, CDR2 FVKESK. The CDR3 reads CASSQALEGEQYF. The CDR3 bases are TGTGCCAGCAGCCAGGCCCTAGAGGGCGAGCAGTACTTC.